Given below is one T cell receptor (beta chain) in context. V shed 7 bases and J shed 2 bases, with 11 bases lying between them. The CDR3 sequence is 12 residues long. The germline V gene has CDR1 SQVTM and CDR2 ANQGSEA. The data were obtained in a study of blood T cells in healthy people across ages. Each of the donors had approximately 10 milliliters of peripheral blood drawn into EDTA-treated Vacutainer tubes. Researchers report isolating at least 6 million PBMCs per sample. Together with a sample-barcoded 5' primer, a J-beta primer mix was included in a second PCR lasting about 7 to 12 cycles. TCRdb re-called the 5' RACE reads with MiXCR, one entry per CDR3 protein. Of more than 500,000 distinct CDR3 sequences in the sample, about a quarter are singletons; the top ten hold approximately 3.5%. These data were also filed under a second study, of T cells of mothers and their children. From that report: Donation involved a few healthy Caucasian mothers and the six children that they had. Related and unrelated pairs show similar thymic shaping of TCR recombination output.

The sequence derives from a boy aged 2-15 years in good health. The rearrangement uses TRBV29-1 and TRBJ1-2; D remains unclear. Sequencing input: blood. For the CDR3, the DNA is TGCAGCGCCGGGGTCGAAAACTATGGCTACACCTTC. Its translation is CSAGVENYGYTF.